This entry lists 5 T cell receptor beta chains sequenced from one sample in a study of blood T cell repertoires in COVID-19. The assay was immunoSEQ multiplex PCR, and TCRdb's table has in-frame clones only and misses some. Of about 150,000 clones listed, more than 80% are singletons. Sequencing was performed on peripheral blood. Source of these receptors: a man between 18 and 29 years old with COVID-19, enrolled during active disease.

The genes are TRBV3-1 (or the pseudogene TRBV3-2) and TRBJ2-1; TRBD2 matches at 9 bases. Germline CDR1 LGHDT, CDR2 YNNKEL (reference sequence). With 0 bases clipped from V and 9 bases from J, the junction kept 9 bases outside the gene matches. This CDR3 contains 16 residues. The CDR3 here is CASSQDPAGGFGEQFF. CDR3 in DNA: TGTGCCAGCAGCCAAGACCCTGCGGGAGGGTTCGGTGAGCAGTTCTTC.

The rearrangement joins TRBV19 to TRBJ1-4; 7 bases agree with TRBD1. Germline assignment: CDR1 LNHDA and CDR2 SQIVND (reference sequence). The CDR3 contains 15 residues. The ends lost 3 bases at V and 5 bases at J; junction bases unmatched: 6. CDR3 bases: TGTGCCAGTAGTATTGGAACAGGGGAAAATGAAAAACTGTTTTTT. It is translated as CASSIGTGENEKLFF.

V gene TRBV13 combines with J gene TRBJ2-7; the D gene is possibly TRBD1 (6 bases). Germline assignment: CDR1 PRHDT and CDR2 FYEKMQ (reference sequence). The CDR3 extends over 14 amino acids. Between the trimmed V and J ends, which lost 1 base and 6 bases, there was a span of 13 bases. The CDR3 loop reads CASSLEATGSEQYF. Here the CDR3 DNA reads TGTGCCAGCAGCTTAGAGGCGACAGGTAGCGAGCAGTACTTC. Combining the CDR3 with reference TRBV13 and TRBJ2-7 gives the whole variable domain AAGVIQSPRHLIKEKRETATLKCYPIPRHDTVYWYQQGPGQDPQFLISFYEKMQSDKGSIPDRFSAQQFSDYHSELNMSSLELGDSALYFCASSLEATGSEQYFGPGTRLTVT.

This clone was seen a handful of times. The chain joins TRBV11-2 to TRBJ1-5; TRBD1 is a possible D gene (5 bases). The CDR3 contains 14 residues. The V gene's germline CDR1 is SGHAT and CDR2 FQNNGV. Trimming removed 5 bases at V and 9 bases at J, with 17 bases between. The CDR3 reads CASSKTGGLGPQHF. The CDR3, as DNA: TGTGCCAGCAGCAAAACCGGGGGTTTGGGGCCCCAGCATTTT.

The chain carries TRBV12-3 or TRBV12-4 and TRBJ2-1; 7 bases match TRBD2. This CDR3 has 12 amino acids. Trimming cost V 1 base and J 15 bases; bases outside gene matches: 6. The CDR3, as DNA: TGTGCCAGCAGTTTAGGCGGGAGTTTTTCGTTCTTC. Translating it yields CASSLGGSFSFF.